This TCR beta chain was recovered during a study of blood T cell repertoires in COVID-19. Study-wide context: T cells, B-cell-depleted T cells, or PBMCs provided the cDNA or gDNA that served as material.

The method was immunoSEQ multiplex PCR; TCRdb's version includes in-frame clones alone and lacks a portion of them. The table includes approximately 260,000 clones, approximately 85% detected once. Germline CDR1 reads MDHEN; CDR2 reads SYDVKM. The CDR3 runs to 16 residues. Trimming left V 5 bases short and J 6 bases short, with 20 bases between. The rearrangement uses TRBV28 and TRBJ1-5; no firm D call. Sequencing was carried out using peripheral blood. This sequence originates from an older woman with active or convalescent COVID-19. The CDR3 loop reads CASSPLGGAEGQPQHF. The CDR3 DNA sequence: TGTGCCAGCAGTCCACTGGGAGGTGCGGAGGGTCAGCCCCAGCATTTT.